This T cell receptor (beta chain) emerged from a study of blood T cell repertoires in COVID-19. Study as a whole: COVID-19 samples collected from the United States, Italy and Spain covered acute and convalescent phases. Nucleic acid was either cDNA or gDNA, and it came from T cells, B-cell-depleted T cells, or PBMCs.

Original methodology: From reference gene primer amplification, estimates of nucleated cell counts were derived. Clones were sequenced by immunoSEQ multiplex PCR, and TCRdb holds only the in-frame ones, with some missing. Clone size and V and J calls were adopted from that table, with D and trimming inferred from the DNA. The sample gives roughly 79,000 clones, 85% to 90% of which show up once; approximately 4.3% is in the top ten. Trimming at V came to 5 bases and at J to 0 bases, leaving 4 bases not matched to a gene. Germline values: CDR1 SQVTM, CDR2 ANQGSEA. The length of the CDR3 is 14 residues. This clone was picked up one time.

This sequence originates from a man aged 45 to 65 with active COVID-19. The rearrangement uses TRBV29-1 and TRBJ1-2; TRBD1 aligns across 9 bases. Material for sequencing was peripheral blood. CDR3 nucleotides: TGCAGCGTTACCGGGACAGGGTCTAACTATGGCTACACCTTC. Its translation: CSVTGTGSNYGYTF.